The 30 T cell receptor beta chains below were found in one sample sequenced in a study of vaccination and CD4 T cells after COVID-19. The Oncomine TCR Beta short-read assay was applied to DNA of cultured CD4+ T cells. Each CDR3 protein gets one entry after TCRdb re-called the PCR reads with MiXCR. This sample has some 20,000 distinct CDR3 sequences, with roughly 41% found just once. These receptors lack a known antigen. Treatment noted: approximately nine-day PBMC culture with coronavirus spike peptide pools or control peptides (ViraFEST assay). Sequences were derived from CD4+ T cells from blood, cultured in vitro, sampled after SARS-CoV-2 vaccination. The receptors originated from a human donor who had recovered from COVID-19.

This clonotype was found a few times. The chain has TRBV7-9 and TRBJ1-2, with TRBD1 as a possible D gene (6 bases). Germline-derived CDR1 and CDR2 are SEHNR and FQNEAQ (reference sequence). There are 15 residues in the CDR3. Trimming pared 5 bases from V and 4 bases from J, leaving 17 bases between. CDR3 in DNA: TGTGCCAGCAGCATAATTTCCGGGGGCTTCTATGGCTACACCTTC. Translation: CASSIISGGFYGYTF.

This clonotype was detected only a few times. This chain joins TRBV19 and TRBJ1-2; D possibly corresponds to TRBD1 (6 bases). V was pared by 7 bases and J by 2 bases, with 23 bases between. CDR3 length equals 17 residues. In germline, CDR1 is LNHDA, CDR2 SQIVND (reference sequence). The CDR3 DNA reads as TGTGCCAGTAACCTAGCACGATCCGGGACATTCAACTATGGCTACACCTTC. This gives the protein CASNLARSGTFNYGYTF. Based on the CDR3 plus reference TRBV19 and TRBJ1-2, the full variable domain is DGGITQSPKYLFRKEGQNVTLSCEQNLNHDAMYWYRQDPGQGLRLIYYSQIVNDFQKGDIAEGYSVSREKKESFPLTVTSAQKNPTAFYLCASNLARSGTFNYGYTFGSGTRLTVV.

The chain uses TRBV7-9 and TRBJ2-7; D may be TRBD1 (7 bases). The V gene's germline CDR1 is SEHNR and CDR2 FQNEAQ (reference sequence). The V end was cut by 1 base, the J end by 2 bases, with 12 bases between. There are 15 residues in the CDR3. The CDR3: CASSLGAGQTYEQYF. The CDR3 bases are TGTGCCAGCAGCTTAGGCGCGGGACAGACCTACGAGCAGTACTTC.

The J gene is TRBJ2-2, the V gene TRBV28, with a tentative D call TRBD2 (7 bases). Trimming pared 4 bases from V and 7 bases from J, leaving 16 bases between. The CDR3 sequence is 15 residues long. Germline V gene lookup returns CDR1 MDHEN and CDR2 SYDVKM. The CDR3 bases are TGTGCCAGCAGTTGGGAGGGGGGGCGCAGCGGGGAGCTGTTTTTT. The encoded protein is CASSWEGGRSGELFF.

The gene calls are TRBV27 and TRBJ1-5; 10 bases are shared with TRBD1. The CDR3 has 14 residues. Germline CDR1 reads MNHEY; CDR2 reads SMNVEV (reference sequence). Trimming at V came to 8 bases and at J to 7 bases, leaving 8 bases not matched to a gene. The CDR3 spells CASGGQGVGQPQHF. CDR3 DNA sequence: TGTGCCAGCGGTGGACAGGGGGTAGGGCAGCCCCAGCATTTT.

The chain carries TRBV5-5 and TRBJ2-5; no definite D call. The CDR3 contains 12 residues. Germline CDR1 and CDR2: SGHKS and YYEKEE (reference sequence). V lost 4 bases and J lost 3, with 7 bases in between. Here the CDR3 DNA reads TGTGCCAGCAGCGTCGCCGAAGAGACCCAGTACTTC. Its translation: CASSVAEETQYF.

The chain uses TRBV20-1 and TRBJ1-5; perhaps TRBD1 as D (5 bases). Trimming left V 2 bases short and J 11 bases short, with 13 bases between. The germline gives CDR1 DFQATT, CDR2 SNEGSKA (reference sequence). CDR3 size: 12 residues. CDR3 sequence reads: CSARQGFTAQHF. The CDR3 bases are TGCAGTGCTAGACAGGGATTCACAGCCCAGCATTTT.

This clonotype was seen more than once but under ten times. The chain has TRBV11-2 and TRBJ1-2, with no clear D. There are 12 residues in the CDR3. With 5 bases removed from V and 3 bases from J, the gap between germline ends came to 7 bases. CDR1 and CDR2 from the germline V gene are SGHAT and FQNNGV. The CDR3 loop reads CASSEEYYGYTF. The CDR3 DNA reads TGTGCCAGCAGCGAAGAATACTATGGCTACACCTTC. The complete variable domain, with remaining parts taken from reference TRBV11-2 and TRBJ1-2, reads EAGVAQSPRYKIIEKRQSVAFWCNPISGHATLYWYQQILGQGPKLLIQFQNNGVVDDSQLPKDRFSAERLKGVDSTLKIQPAKLEDSAVYLCASSEEYYGYTFGSGTRLTVV.

The chain links TRBV7-2 to TRBJ2-1; the D gene is possibly TRBD1 (6 bases). The germline V gene has CDR1 SGHTA and CDR2 FQGNSA. The germline V and J ends were trimmed by 6 bases and 10 bases, with 28 bases remaining between them. This CDR3 spans 17 amino acids. CDR3 bases: TGTGCCAGCAGTTCAGATAACAGGGAAACGAGGTTTTGGGAGCAGTTCTTC. Its translation: CASSSDNRETRFWEQFF.

This clonotype is labeled medium-sized. This rearrangement joins TRBV7-8 to TRBJ1-2; tentative D call: TRBD1 (5 bases). Germline lookup yields CDR1 SGHVS and CDR2 FQNEAQ. CDR3 length: 14 residues. V was trimmed by 5 bases and J by 3 bases, leaving 13 bases between them. The CDR3 DNA sequence: TGTGCCAGCAGCCTCCCGGGAGGGGACTATGGCTACACCTTC. Amino acid sequence: CASSLPGGDYGYTF.

Judged by abundance, this clonotype is medium-sized. V usage is TRBV27 and J usage is TRBJ1-2, with TRBD1 matching over 9 bases. The CDR3 is 15 residues long. CDR1 and CDR2 (germline): MNHEY, SMNVEV (reference sequence). Trimming removed 4 bases from V and 3 bases from J; junction bases left unmatched: 6. CDR3 nucleotides: TGTGCCAGCAGTTCCTGGACAGGGGATGACTATGGCTACACCTTC. Protein: CASSSWTGDDYGYTF.

This sequence joins TRBV12-3 or TRBV12-4 and TRBJ1-1; D gene ambiguous. Trimming shortened V by 2 bases and J by 7 bases, and 5 bases separated the two germline ends. The CDR3 totals 11 residues. The CDR3 DNA reads as TGTGCCAGCAGTTTATGGGGTGAAGCTTTCTTT. This encodes CASSLWGEAFF.

This chain's CDR3 is CASRSRTSGNQYF. The CDR3 region has the DNA TGTGCCAGCAGGTCCCGGACATCTGGGAACCAGTACTTC. V and J are TRBV2 and TRBJ2-5; weak D call: TRBD1 (5 bases). V was pared by 6 bases and J by 10 bases, with 18 bases between. The CDR3 length is 13 residues. The germline V gene has CDR1 SNHLY and CDR2 FYNNEI.

The chain couples TRBV5-1 to TRBJ2-5; a weak D match, TRBD1 (7 bases). The CDR3 has 15 amino acids. V shed 1 base and J shed 4 bases, with 14 bases lying between them. Germline CDR1 reads SGHRS; CDR2 reads YFSETQ. The CDR3 loop reads CASSLTGAGGETQYF. In DNA form, the CDR3 reads TGCGCCAGCAGCTTGACGGGGGCAGGGGGAGAGACCCAGTACTTC.

The chain couples TRBV19 to TRBJ2-1, with 11 positions matching TRBD2. V trimming: 1 base; J trimming: 8 bases; junction bases outside the gene matches: 10. Germline lookup yields CDR1 LNHDA and CDR2 SQIVND (reference sequence). CDR3 size: 17 residues. As DNA, the CDR3 is TGTGCCAGTAGTATAGTCCGACTAGCGGGGAATTTCCATGAGCAGTTCTTC. Encoded protein: CASSIVRLAGNFHEQFF. Drawing the rest from reference TRBV19 and TRBJ2-1, the complete variable domain is DGGITQSPKYLFRKEGQNVTLSCEQNLNHDAMYWYRQDPGQGLRLIYYSQIVNDFQKGDIAEGYSVSREKKESFPLTVTSAQKNPTAFYLCASSIVRLAGNFHEQFFGPGTRLTVL.

V and J are TRBV19 and TRBJ2-2; 8 positions agree with TRBD1. Trimming removed 1 base from V and 1 base from J; junction bases left unmatched: 2. This CDR3 comprises 16 residues. The germline gives CDR1 LNHDA, CDR2 SQIVND (reference sequence). The CDR3 here is CASSIGGTGNTGELFF. CDR3 bases: TGTGCCAGTAGTATAGGAGGGACAGGGAACACCGGGGAGCTGTTTTTT.

The chain employs TRBV5-1 and TRBJ2-1, with 10 positions matching TRBD2. CDR3 size: 15 residues. V shed 2 bases and J 4 bases; nucleotides not matched to a gene: 3. From germline, CDR1 is SGHRS and CDR2 YFSETQ. The CDR3 sequence: CASSLATSGYNEQFF. The CDR3 DNA is TGCGCCAGCAGCTTAGCGACTAGCGGGTACAATGAGCAGTTCTTC.

The chain recombines TRBV9 with TRBJ1-2; 8 positions agree with TRBD1. Trimming at V came to 0 bases and at J to 8 bases, leaving 6 bases not matched to a gene. Germline CDR1 SGDLS, CDR2 YYNGEE. CDR3 length: 14 residues. The CDR3 spells CASSVGGQAQGYTF. For the CDR3, the DNA is TGTGCCAGCAGCGTAGGGGGACAGGCGCAAGGCTACACCTTC.

J is TRBJ2-5 and V is TRBV7-7; TRBD1 agrees at 7 bases. The CDR3 is 15 amino acids. Trimming at V came to 5 bases and at J to 0 bases, leaving 6 bases not matched to a gene. Germline lookup yields CDR1 SSHAT and CDR2 FNYEAQ (reference sequence). In DNA form, the CDR3 reads TGTGCCAGCAGCCCCAATCAGGGGGACCAAGAGACCCAGTACTTC. It specifies CASSPNQGDQETQYF.

This clonotype appeared a few times. In DNA, the CDR3 is TGTGCCACCAGTGAAGGGCGGGGGGGCCCGGGCCTGGAGACCCAGTACTTC. This gives the protein CATSEGRGGPGLETQYF. This chain uses TRBV24-1 with TRBJ2-5; 9 positions match TRBD2. The germline CDR1 and CDR2 sequences are KGHDR and SFDVKD. V lost 4 bases, J lost 5 bases, and 13 bases stayed unmatched. There are 17 residues in the CDR3.

The chain joins TRBV4-2 to TRBJ1-2; a possible D gene is TRBD1 (6 bases). Trimming removed 4 bases at V and 5 bases at J, with 17 bases between. Per the germline V gene, CDR1 is LGHNA and CDR2 is YNFKEQ. The CDR3 has 15 residues. CDR3 bases: TGTGCCAGCAGCCTTAGGGGGGGGGATGAGTATGGCTACACCTTC. It translates to CASSLRGGDEYGYTF.

V gene TRBV11-2 combines with J gene TRBJ2-7, with D possibly TRBD2 on 6 matching bases. The V gene lost 1 base and the J gene lost 3 bases, with 13 bases spanning the gap. The CDR3 contains 15 residues. From germline, CDR1 is SGHAT and CDR2 FQNNGV. CDR3 sequence: CASSLASGGGYEQYF. The CDR3 nucleotides read TGTGCCAGCAGCTTAGCGTCCGGGGGAGGCTACGAGCAGTACTTC.

The chain combines TRBV24-1 with TRBJ1-4, with 10 positions matching TRBD1. The CDR3 is made up of 15 amino acids. The germline CDR1 and CDR2 sequences are KGHDR and SFDVKD. Germline trimming cut 3 bases from V and 6 bases from J; bases unmatched to any gene: 3. CDR3 bases: TGTGCCACCAGTGATGGTGGACAGGGGGATGAAAAACTGTTTTTT. Translating gives CATSDGGQGDEKLFF.

This clonotype has only a few counts. J is TRBJ1-6 and V is TRBV6-1; TRBD1 aligns across 10 bases. The CDR3 runs to 14 residues. Trimming cost V 1 base and J 11 bases; bases outside gene matches: 2. CDR1 and CDR2 from the germline V gene are MNHNS and SASEGT. CDR3 nucleotide sequence: TGTGCCAGCAGTGAAGGGACAGGGGGTACACCCCTCCACTTT. Translated, it gives CASSEGTGGTPLHF.

The rearrangement links TRBV6-5 to TRBJ1-6, with D possibly matching TRBD1 (5 bases). Germline CDR1 MNHEY, CDR2 SVGAGI. This CDR3 is 19 amino acids long. V was cut by 2 bases and J by 5 bases, with 22 bases left in between. The CDR3 sequence: CASSYGAIFSGAHNSPLHF. DNA for the CDR3: TGTGCCAGCAGTTACGGGGCAATCTTCTCTGGGGCGCATAATTCACCCCTCCACTTT.

Judged by abundance, this clonotype is medium-sized. The chain links TRBV20-1 to TRBJ2-7; 11 nucleotides match TRBD2. Looked up from germline, CDR1 is DFQATT and CDR2 is SNEGSKA (reference sequence). There are 15 residues in the CDR3. V lost 6 bases to trimming and J lost 7 bases; unmatched junction nucleotides: 14. The chain's CDR3 is CSAEHLAGGLNEQYF. DNA of the CDR3: TGCAGTGCAGAGCACCTAGCGGGAGGTTTAAATGAGCAGTACTTC.

This chain connects TRBV29-1 to TRBJ2-3; unclear D gene. Trimming cost V 4 bases and J 6 bases, with 8 bases left between them. This CDR3 has 11 amino acids. Looked up from germline, CDR1 is SQVTM and CDR2 is ANQGSEA. The CDR3 spells CSVVHPDTQYF. In DNA form, the CDR3 reads TGCAGCGTTGTCCATCCCGATACGCAGTATTTT.

This rearrangement joins TRBV20-1 to TRBJ1-2; TRBD1 agrees at 9 bases. The CDR3 length is 15 residues. Germline-derived CDR1 and CDR2 are DFQATT and SNEGSKA (reference sequence). V was clipped by 6 bases and J by 6 bases; unmatched bases: 14. CDR3 nucleotide sequence: TGCAGTGCGACCGGGACAGGGTCTACGCGGGATGGCTACACCTTC. Translated: CSATGTGSTRDGYTF.

The rearrangement uses TRBV4-2 and TRBJ2-1, with 8 bases lining up with TRBD2. The germline CDR1 and CDR2 sequences are LGHNA and YNFKEQ. The CDR3 runs 16 residues. The V and J ends lost 0 bases and 3 bases, in that order; junction bases with no gene match: 4. This CDR3 reads CASSQDGAGDYNEQFF. The DNA of the CDR3 is TGTGCCAGCAGCCAAGACGGAGCGGGAGACTACAATGAGCAGTTCTTC.

This chain joins TRBV6-2 or TRBV6-3 and TRBJ1-5, with 8 bases aligning to TRBD1. Germline-derived CDR1 and CDR2 are MNHEY and SVGEGT. The CDR3 spans 15 residues. V lost 5 bases, J lost 5 bases, and 8 bases stayed unmatched. In DNA, the CDR3 is TGTGCCAGCAGTAGCCGGGACAGGCGGTATCAGCCCCAGCATTTT. Translated: CASSSRDRRYQPQHF.